Listed below are T cell receptor beta chains from one sample, sequenced in a study of blood T cell repertoires in COVID-19. Method: immunoSEQ multiplex PCR; TCRdb's copy keeps in-frame clones and lacks some. The sample holds approximately 390,000 clones, nearly 90% seen once. Input material: peripheral blood. These receptor sequences come from a man aged 18 to 35 with active or convalescent COVID-19. Both conserved end residues are part of each CDR3. D genes are given only for firm matches. Size tells how often a clone was seen (once, few, many) or the class of an expanded clone, and some rows leave it out.

cdr3_nt cdr3_aa d_call v_call clone_size j_call
TGTGCCAGCAGCCAAGGGACTAGCAGATACAATGAGCAGTTCTTC CASSQGTSRYNEQFF TRBD2 TRBV3-1/TRBV3-2 once TRBJ2-1
TGCGCCAGCAGCCAAGTCGAGGGATCTAACTATGGCTACACCTTC CASSQVEGSNYGYTF NA TRBV4-1 NA TRBJ1-2
TGTGCCACTCGCGGACAGGGGGCCGATCAGCCCCAGCATTTT CATRGQGADQPQHF TRBD1 TRBV6-5 NA TRBJ1-5
TGTGCCAGCAGCCCGAGACTAGCGGGGCCCTACGAGCAGTACTTC CASSPRLAGPYEQYF TRBD2 TRBV6-2/TRBV6-3 NA TRBJ2-7
TGTGCCTGGGTAGCAGGGGCCACAATGAACACTGAAGCTTTCTTT CAWVAGATMNTEAFF NA TRBV30 NA TRBJ1-1
TGTGCCAGCACCAACTGGCGGGGGGTTTATACGCAGTATTTT CASTNWRGVYTQYF TRBD2 TRBV6-5 NA TRBJ2-3
TGTGCTAGTGGTTTGGCACCCCTGGGAGGGACTGAAGCTTTCTTT CASGLAPLGGTEAFF NA TRBV12-5 NA TRBJ1-1
TGTGCCATCAGTGTGGGGACAGGGTCGGATACGCAGTATTTT CAISVGTGSDTQYF TRBD1 TRBV10-3 NA TRBJ2-3
TGCGCCAGCAGCTCGGGGACAGTAGACTCCTACGAGCAGTACTTC CASSSGTVDSYEQYF TRBD1 TRBV5-1 NA TRBJ2-7
TGTGCCAGCGGCGGAGTTGGAAACACCATATATTTT CASGGVGNTIYF NA TRBV12-3/TRBV12-4 NA TRBJ1-3
TGTGCCAGCAGCTTAGCGCAGGGGGGCTACTTTGAGCAGTTCTTC CASSLAQGGYFEQFF NA TRBV7-2 NA TRBJ2-1
TGCGCCAGCAGCTCCACTGGACAGGGGGCAAATAATTCACCCCTCCACTTT CASSSTGQGANNSPLHF TRBD1 TRBV5-1 NA TRBJ1-6
TGTGCCAGCAGTTACGGTAGGCAGGGTACCTACGAGCAGTACTTC CASSYGRQGTYEQYF NA TRBV6-6 NA TRBJ2-7
TGCGCCAGCAGCCACCCGGCGAGGACAGCTTACAATGAGCAGTTCTTC CASSHPARTAYNEQFF NA TRBV4-1 NA TRBJ2-1
TGTGCCAGCAGCGCCGATGGGAGCTCCTACAATGAGCAGTTCTTC CASSADGSSYNEQFF NA TRBV7-9 NA TRBJ2-1
TGTGCCAGCAGCCTACCGCTAGGGAGGCAGTTCTTC CASSLPLGRQFF NA TRBV11-2 NA TRBJ2-1
TGTGCCAGCTCACCGAACCACAGGGACCAGCCCCAGCATTTT CASSPNHRDQPQHF NA TRBV18 NA TRBJ1-5
TGTGCCAGTAGTATTTTGTCAGGGAGCACAGATACGCAGTATTTT CASSILSGSTDTQYF NA TRBV19 NA TRBJ2-3
TGTGCCAGCAGCTCCGGAACAATGACAGGGGTTGCAAGGCAGCCCCAGCATTTT CASSSGTMTGVARQPQHF TRBD1 TRBV7-9 NA TRBJ1-5
TGTGCCAGCAACCCGACAGCAAACTATGGCTACACCTTC CASNPTANYGYTF NA TRBV6-2/TRBV6-3 NA TRBJ1-2
TGTGCCAGCAGCTCAGGACAGGTTGGTGACGAAAAACTGTTTTTT CASSSGQVGDEKLFF TRBD1 TRBV11-1 once TRBJ1-4
TGTGCCAGCAGCTTGGACAGGGGCACTGAAGCTTTCTTT CASSLDRGTEAFF TRBD1 TRBV7-8 NA TRBJ1-1
TGTGCCAGCAGTTATAGGGGACAGCAAGAGACCCAGTACTTC CASSYRGQQETQYF TRBD1 TRBV6-2/TRBV6-3 NA TRBJ2-5
TGCGCCAGCAGCTGGGGGACAGGGGAAGAGCAGTTCTTC CASSWGTGEEQFF TRBD1 TRBV5-1 NA TRBJ2-1
TGTGCCAGCTCAGCAGGGGGTATGAAGACCCAGTACTTC CASSAGGMKTQYF TRBD1 TRBV7-3 NA TRBJ2-5
TGTGCCAGCAGTTACTCAGGACTAGCGAGGGAGCAGTACTTC CASSYSGLAREQYF TRBD2 TRBV6-2/TRBV6-3 NA TRBJ2-7
TGTGCCAGTAGTATAATTGCAGATTCAAAGATCGGGAATGAGCAGTTCTTC CASSIIADSKIGNEQFF NA TRBV19 NA TRBJ2-1
TGTGCCAGCAGTTCATGGGCAAGGCGGTTAGACACCATATATTTT CASSSWARRLDTIYF NA TRBV28 NA TRBJ1-3
TGTGCCAGCAGCGTTTGGAGGGCGAACACCGGGGAGCTGTTTTTT CASSVWRANTGELFF NA TRBV9 once TRBJ2-2
TGTGCCAGCAGCTTAGTTTCCTCCTCCTACGAGCAGTACTTC CASSLVSSSYEQYF NA TRBV7-9 NA TRBJ2-7
TGTGCCAGCAGCTTTTTCACAGGGGTAGGATACGAGCAGTACTTC CASSFFTGVGYEQYF TRBD1 TRBV11-2 NA TRBJ2-7
TGTGCCAGCAGCTCCTATCCGGGGAACAGAGAGACCCAGTACTTC CASSSYPGNRETQYF NA TRBV5-8 NA TRBJ2-5
TGCGCCAGCAGCCAAGTCTGGCGGGAGGGCGGGGAGACCCAGTACTTC CASSQVWREGGETQYF TRBD2 TRBV4-3 once TRBJ2-5
TGTGCCAGCAGCCTCGCGAGTGGGGGCACCTACGAGCAGTACTTC CASSLASGGTYEQYF NA TRBV11-2 NA TRBJ2-7
TGTGCCAGCAGCCCCCACGGTACCAATCAGCCCCAGCATTTT CASSPHGTNQPQHF NA TRBV5-6 NA TRBJ1-5
TGTGCCAGTAGTATCTATAGGGGTGCGGACATGAACACTGAAGCTTTCTTT CASSIYRGADMNTEAFF NA TRBV19 NA TRBJ1-1
TGTGCCAGCAGCGGACTAGGGGGACTAGATATCTATGAGCAGTTCTTC CASSGLGGLDIYEQFF TRBD2 TRBV5-6 few TRBJ2-1
TGTGCCAGCAGTGTGTCCAGGGGGCTCTATGGCTACACCTTC CASSVSRGLYGYTF TRBD1 TRBV27 NA TRBJ1-2
TGTGCCAGCAGCCCCAGGGGGAAAAATTCACCCCTCCACTTT CASSPRGKNSPLHF TRBD1 TRBV16 NA TRBJ1-6
TGTGCCAGCAGGTACCTCACCGGGACAGCTGATTCACCCCTCCACTTT CASRYLTGTADSPLHF TRBD1 TRBV6-5 NA TRBJ1-6
TGTGCCAGCGGGGGAGGCTCTTCACCCCTCCACTTT CASGGGSSPLHF NA TRBV7-2 few TRBJ1-6
TGTGCCAGCAGTCGCGGCCCGAATGAGCAGTTCTTC CASSRGPNEQFF NA TRBV2 NA TRBJ2-1
TGTGCCAGCAGCTTGGGACTATCGAACACCGGGGAGCTGTTTTTT CASSLGLSNTGELFF TRBD2 TRBV7-2 NA TRBJ2-2
TGCGCCAGCAGCCAAGATTGGCAGGGGTCCACAGATACGCAGTATTTT CASSQDWQGSTDTQYF NA TRBV4-3 NA TRBJ2-3
TGTGCCAGCAGTTTGGCGAAGTCGGGGTACGAGCAGTACTTC CASSLAKSGYEQYF NA TRBV27 NA TRBJ2-7
TGTGCCAGCAGCACCCAGGCGGGGGGCTCCTACGAGCAGTACTTC CASSTQAGGSYEQYF TRBD2 TRBV28 NA TRBJ2-7
TGTGCCAGCAGCTTAGCTAGCGGGAGTCGAACCGGGGAGCTGTTTTTT CASSLASGSRTGELFF TRBD2 TRBV7-3 NA TRBJ2-2
TGTGCCATCAACCGGGACAGGGGAGAGACCCAGTACTTC CAINRDRGETQYF TRBD1 TRBV10-3 NA TRBJ2-5
TGTGCCAGCAGCTTATCGGGCAGGGCGATGGGAGAGACCCAGTACTTC CASSLSGRAMGETQYF NA TRBV11-2 NA TRBJ2-5
TGTGCCAGCAGCTTACTAGCGAACACCGGGGAGCTGTTTTTT CASSLLANTGELFF NA TRBV7-7 NA TRBJ2-2
TGTGCCAGCAGTTACCAGGTGGAAGGGAACACTGAAGCTTTCTTT CASSYQVEGNTEAFF NA TRBV6-5 NA TRBJ1-1
TGTGCCAGCAGTGACTGGAACCCGGGTGGAAACACCATATATTTT CASSDWNPGGNTIYF NA TRBV2 NA TRBJ1-3
TGTGCCAGCAGCTATGGGACAGGGCCCTACGAGCAGTACTTC CASSYGTGPYEQYF TRBD1 TRBV5-4 NA TRBJ2-7
TGTGCCAGCAGCTTGAGCCCCGGGACAAACACTGAAGCTTTCTTT CASSLSPGTNTEAFF NA TRBV5-5 NA TRBJ1-1
TGCGCCAGCAGCTTGACTAGTTCCATAGATACGCAGTATTTT CASSLTSSIDTQYF NA TRBV5-1 NA TRBJ2-3
TGTGCCAGCAGTCCGGGACTAGAGATAGATACGCAGTATTTT CASSPGLEIDTQYF TRBD2 TRBV6-2/TRBV6-3 many TRBJ2-3
TGCGCCAGCAGCTTGACTCGCTACAATGAGCAGTTCTTC CASSLTRYNEQFF NA TRBV5-1 NA TRBJ2-1
TGTGCCAGCAACCCACCCTTAGGTCAGGGGAGCACAGATACGCAGTATTTT CASNPPLGQGSTDTQYF NA TRBV28 once TRBJ2-3
TGTGCCAGCAGCGCGCAGTGGACTACTACTAACTATGGCTACACCTTC CASSAQWTTTNYGYTF NA TRBV5-4 NA TRBJ1-2
TGTGCCAGCAGTTATTTTCCGAGCTCTGGAAACACCATATATTTT CASSYFPSSGNTIYF NA TRBV6-6 NA TRBJ1-3